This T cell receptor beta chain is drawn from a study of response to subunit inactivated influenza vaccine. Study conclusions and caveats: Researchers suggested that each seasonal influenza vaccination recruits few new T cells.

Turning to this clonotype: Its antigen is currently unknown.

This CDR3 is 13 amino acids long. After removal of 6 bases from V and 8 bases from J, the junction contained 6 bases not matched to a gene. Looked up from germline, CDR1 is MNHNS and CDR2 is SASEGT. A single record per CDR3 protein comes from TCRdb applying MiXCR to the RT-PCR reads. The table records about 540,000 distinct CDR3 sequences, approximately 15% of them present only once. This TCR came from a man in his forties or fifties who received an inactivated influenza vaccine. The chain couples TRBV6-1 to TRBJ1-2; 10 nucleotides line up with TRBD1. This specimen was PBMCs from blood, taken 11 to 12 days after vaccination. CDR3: CASSRGQGIGYTF. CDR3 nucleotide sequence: TGTGCCAGCAGCCGGGGACAGGGGATAGGCTACACCTTC.